This T cell receptor beta chain is from a study of glioma-infiltrating T cells (dated by TCRdb to 2016 to 2017). For the wider study: The study sequenced TCR alpha- and beta-chain repertoires from glioma tissue, from non-neoplastic brain tissue and from matched peripheral blood mononuclear cells. To gauge divergence between tissue and blood T-cell populations, every tissue-infiltrating repertoire was compared against the peripheral blood repertoire from the same patient. The paired cohort comprised three low-grade glioma patients, under 10 primary glioblastoma patients and three non-glioma patients contributing non-neoplastic brain tissue.

Study-wide findings and limitations: Group comparisons were based on small numbers of patients: three non-neoplastic, three low-grade glioma and eight glioblastoma patients. VJ-independent divergence between tissue and blood was lower than expected in non-neoplastic patients but higher than expected in all gliomas, particularly low-grade gliomas. Only a very small number of CDR3 sequences turned up in both tissue and blood, a result put down to high CDR3 diversity combined with limited sampling.

The CDR3 goes from the cysteine to the phenylalanine over 17 residues. Only the CDR3 portion is preserved as DNA: 51 bases, with reading frame beginning at the first base. As encoded in the germline V gene, CDR1 is SGHTA while CDR2 is FQGNSA. Unmatched junction bases come to 8, with V trimmed by 0 bases and J by 5 bases. TCR alpha and beta CDR3 regions were amplified with the iRepertoire nested amplicon-rescue multiplex PCR (arm-PCR) platform from RNA. The input for one-step reverse transcription and amplification was about 90-400 ng of tissue mRNA or PBMC total RNA. Following bead purification, Illumina adapters were added by a secondary multiplex PCR, and libraries between 200 and 400 bp were gel-purified. The libraries contained internal 6-nucleotide barcodes that were used for demultiplexing. The libraries were sequenced on an Illumina MiSeq using 2x220 or 2x250 nucleotide paired-end reads. In the authors' own workflow: FLASH 1.2.11 was used to merge paired reads, and BWA-MEM then aligned the reads to the GRCh37 human genome before TRA and TRB reads were extracted. For V and J assignment, an IMGT-derived reference of cassette sequences and CDR3 motifs that included pseudogenes was used. Reads were translated in three frames, and productive CDR3s were defined as those with a C...FGXG motif and no stop codons. Unique combinations of V-J cassette pair and CDR3 amino acid sequence were defined as clonotypes. Hamming distance filtering was applied to reads, with thresholds set by the sequence error rate of each sample in mapped regions. TCRdb cleaned the public reads at Q25 with fastp, built clones with MiXCR and kept in-frame beta chains. CDR3 protein sequences are deduplicated, and each keeps its most common genes and DNA. The V and J calls shown here were made by TCRdb, not taken from the authors' results. For this sample the table gives more than 95,000 distinct CDR3 sequences, of which roughly 24% were detected only once. Clones ranked in the top ten supply 15% of the sample.

This clonotype was seen many times. Its specific antigen is unknown. Base qualities are missing; no much larger clone stands one base away. The sequence links TRBV7-2 to TRBJ2-4; 9 middle bases align to TRBD1. The clonotype was recovered from a human donor with low-grade glioma or glioblastoma, undergoing nonglioma brain surgery, or in good health (not recorded which). Sequenced sample: glioma tissue, nonneoplastic brain tissue, or PBMCs (not recorded which). The encoded CDR3 is CASSLALPGQGENIQYF. The bases are TGTGCCAGCAGCTTAGCCCTGCCGGGACAGGGAGAAAACATTCAGTACTTC.